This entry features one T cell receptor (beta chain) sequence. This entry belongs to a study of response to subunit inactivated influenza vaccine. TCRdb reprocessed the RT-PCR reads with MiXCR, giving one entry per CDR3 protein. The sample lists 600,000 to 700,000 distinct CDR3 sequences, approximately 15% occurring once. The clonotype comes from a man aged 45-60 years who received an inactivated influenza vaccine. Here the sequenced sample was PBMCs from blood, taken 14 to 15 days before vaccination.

In DNA form, the CDR3 reads TGTGCCAGCAGCTTCATTGGGGAGAACATTCAGTACTTC. Amino acid sequence: CASSFIGENIQYF. This chain links TRBV5-6 with TRBJ2-4; D might be TRBD2 (5 bases). Germline V gives CDR1 SGHDT, CDR2 YYEEEE. The CDR3 is made up of 13 amino acids. The V end lost 2 bases, the J end lost 7 bases, and 10 bases lay between the germline ends. Full variable domain (outside the CDR3, taken from reference TRBV5-6 and TRBJ2-4): DAGVTQSPTHLIKTRGQQVTLRCSPKSGHDTVSWYQQALGQGPQFIFQYYEEEERQRGNFPDRFSGHQFPNYSSELNVNALLLGDSALYLCASSFIGENIQYFGAGTRLSVL.